What follows describes a single T cell receptor beta chain. This specimen belongs to a study of T cell responses to AZD1222 COVID-19 vaccine. Profiling relied on immunoSEQ multiplex PCR, and the TCRdb table lists in-frame clones only, not all of them. Of around 140,000 clones listed, over 85% are singletons. Germline CDR1 is GTSNPN and CDR2 is SVGIG (reference sequence). The CDR3 consists of 14 residues. Trimming took off 1 base at V and 8 bases at J, with 15 bases between the two ends. The TCR originated in an adult in good health. The sequences come from peripheral blood, collected on day 0 of AZD1222 vaccination. The chain recombines TRBV30 with TRBJ2-1, with D uncertain. As DNA, the CDR3 is TGTGCCTGGAGTGAAGGCCAGGAGTACGATGAGCAGTTCTTC. Protein product: CAWSEGQEYDEQFF.